Sequencing of this TCR beta chain was carried out in a study of naive and memory T cell subsets. The CDR3 has 13 residues. In germline, CDR1 is LNHDA, CDR2 SQIVND (reference sequence). Trimming shortened V by 6 bases and J by 0 bases, and 5 bases separated the two germline ends. Ligated cDNA underwent four rounds of PCR with nested alpha and beta constant region primers and SP2. Alpha and beta constant region primers primed reverse transcription for blood and skin samples. TCRdb recomputed calls from the 5' RACE reads with MiXCR, one row per CDR3 protein. The repertoire holds tens of thousands of distinct CDR3 sequences, with roughly 6.7% as singletons. An oligonucleotide containing a UMI was ligated to the 3' end of TCR cDNA.

The receptor was isolated from a male donor in good health. The V call is TRBV19, the J call TRBJ1-4, with a weak D call TRBD1 (5 bases). The DNA of the CDR3 is TGTGCCAGTAGGGGGCCAACTAATGAAAAACTGTTTTTT. Residues: CASRGPTNEKLFF.